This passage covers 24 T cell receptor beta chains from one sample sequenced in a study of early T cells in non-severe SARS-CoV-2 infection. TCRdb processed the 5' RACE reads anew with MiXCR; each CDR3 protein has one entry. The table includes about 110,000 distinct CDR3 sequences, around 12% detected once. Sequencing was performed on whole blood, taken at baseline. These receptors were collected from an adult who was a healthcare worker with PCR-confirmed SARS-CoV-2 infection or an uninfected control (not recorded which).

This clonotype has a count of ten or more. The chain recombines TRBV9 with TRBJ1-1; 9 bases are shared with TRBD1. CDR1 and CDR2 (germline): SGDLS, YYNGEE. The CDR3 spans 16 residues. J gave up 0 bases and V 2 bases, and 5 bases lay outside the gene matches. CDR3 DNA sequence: TGTGCCAGCAGCGTCGGGACAGGGACCATGAACACTGAAGCTTTCTTT. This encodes CASSVGTGTMNTEAFF. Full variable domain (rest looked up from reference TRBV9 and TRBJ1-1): DSGVTQTPKHLITATGQRVTLRCSPRSGDLSVYWYQQSLDQGLQFLIQYYNGEERAKGNILERFSAQQFPDLHSELNLSSLELGDSALYFCASSVGTGTMNTEAFFGQGTRLTVV.

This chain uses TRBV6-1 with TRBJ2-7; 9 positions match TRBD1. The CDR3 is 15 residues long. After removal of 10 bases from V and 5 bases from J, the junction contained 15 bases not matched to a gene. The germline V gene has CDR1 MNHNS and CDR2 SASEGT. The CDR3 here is CATSLLGQGINEQYF. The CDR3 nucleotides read TGTGCCACCTCACTCCTTGGACAGGGGATAAACGAGCAGTACTTC.

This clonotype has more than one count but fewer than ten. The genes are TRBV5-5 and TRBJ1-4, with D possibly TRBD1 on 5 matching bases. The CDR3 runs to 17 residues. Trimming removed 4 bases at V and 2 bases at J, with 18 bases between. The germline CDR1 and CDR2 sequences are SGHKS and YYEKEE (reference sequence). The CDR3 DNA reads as TGTGCCAGCAGCGCGGGGACGGTCTTGAGTACTAATGAAAAACTGTTTTTT. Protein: CASSAGTVLSTNEKLFF. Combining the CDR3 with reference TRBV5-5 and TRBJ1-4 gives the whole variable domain DAGVTQSPTHLIKTRGQQVTLRCSPISGHKSVSWYQQVLGQGPQFIFQYYEKEERGRGNFPDRFSARQFPNYSSELNVNALLLGDSALYLCASSAGTVLSTNEKLFFGSGTQLSVL.

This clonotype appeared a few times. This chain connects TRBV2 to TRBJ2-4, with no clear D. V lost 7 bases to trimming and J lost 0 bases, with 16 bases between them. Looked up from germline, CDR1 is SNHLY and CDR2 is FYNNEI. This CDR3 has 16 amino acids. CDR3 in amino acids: CASTRDGPLAKNIQYF. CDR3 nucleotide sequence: TGTGCCAGCACCCGTGACGGGCCTCTAGCCAAAAACATTCAGTACTTC.

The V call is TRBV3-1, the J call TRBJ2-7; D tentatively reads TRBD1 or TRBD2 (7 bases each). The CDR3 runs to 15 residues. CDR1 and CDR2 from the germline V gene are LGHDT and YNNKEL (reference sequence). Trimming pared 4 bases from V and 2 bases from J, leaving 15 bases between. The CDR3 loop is CASSRPRGGTYEQYF. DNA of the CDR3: TGTGCCAGCAGCCGGCCCAGGGGGGGTACCTACGAGCAGTACTTC.

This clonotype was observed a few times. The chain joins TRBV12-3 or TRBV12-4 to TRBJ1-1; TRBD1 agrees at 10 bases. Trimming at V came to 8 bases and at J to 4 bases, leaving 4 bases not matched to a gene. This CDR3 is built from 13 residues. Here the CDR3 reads CASGGTGATEAFF. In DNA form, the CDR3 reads TGTGCCAGCGGCGGGACAGGGGCCACTGAAGCTTTCTTT.

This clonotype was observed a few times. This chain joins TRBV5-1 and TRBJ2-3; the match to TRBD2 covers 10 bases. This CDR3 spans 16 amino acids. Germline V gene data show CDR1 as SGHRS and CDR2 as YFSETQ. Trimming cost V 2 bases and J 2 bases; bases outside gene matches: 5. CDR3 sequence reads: CASSLTSGVPTDTQYF. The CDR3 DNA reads TGCGCCAGCAGCTTAACTAGCGGGGTCCCCACAGATACGCAGTATTTT.

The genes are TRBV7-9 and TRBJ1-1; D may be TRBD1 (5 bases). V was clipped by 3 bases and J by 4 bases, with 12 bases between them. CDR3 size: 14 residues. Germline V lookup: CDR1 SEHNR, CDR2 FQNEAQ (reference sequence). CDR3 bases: TGTGCCAGCAGCTTCAGGGAGGCTGGCACTGAAGCTTTCTTT. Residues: CASSFREAGTEAFF.

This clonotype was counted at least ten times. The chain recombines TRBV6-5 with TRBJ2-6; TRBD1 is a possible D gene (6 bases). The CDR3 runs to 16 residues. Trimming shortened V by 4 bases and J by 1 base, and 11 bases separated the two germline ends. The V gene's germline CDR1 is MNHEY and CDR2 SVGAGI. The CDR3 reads CASSSGTPSGANVLTF. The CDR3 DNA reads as TGTGCCAGCAGTTCTGGGACACCTTCTGGGGCCAACGTCCTGACTTTC.

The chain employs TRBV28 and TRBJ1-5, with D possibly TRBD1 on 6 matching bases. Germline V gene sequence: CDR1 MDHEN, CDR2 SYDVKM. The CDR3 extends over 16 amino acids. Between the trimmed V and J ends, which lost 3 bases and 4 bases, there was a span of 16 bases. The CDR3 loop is CASSFPPGHPNQPQHF. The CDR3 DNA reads TGTGCCAGCAGTTTCCCTCCGGGACACCCGAATCAGCCCCAGCATTTT.

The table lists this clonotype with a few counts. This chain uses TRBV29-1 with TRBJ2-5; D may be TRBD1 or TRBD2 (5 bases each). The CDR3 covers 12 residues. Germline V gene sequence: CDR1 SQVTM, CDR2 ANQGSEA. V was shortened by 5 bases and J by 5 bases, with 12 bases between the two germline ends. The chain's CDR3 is CSVFSGLETQYF. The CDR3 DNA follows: TGCAGCGTTTTCTCGGGGCTCGAGACCCAGTACTTC.

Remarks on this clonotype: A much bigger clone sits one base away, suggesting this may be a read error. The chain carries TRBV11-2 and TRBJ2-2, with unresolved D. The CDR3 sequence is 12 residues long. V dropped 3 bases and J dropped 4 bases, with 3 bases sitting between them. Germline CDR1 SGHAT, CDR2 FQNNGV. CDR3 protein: CASSFGTGELFF. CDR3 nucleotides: TGTGCCAGCAGCTTCGGCACCGGGGAGCTGTTTTTT.

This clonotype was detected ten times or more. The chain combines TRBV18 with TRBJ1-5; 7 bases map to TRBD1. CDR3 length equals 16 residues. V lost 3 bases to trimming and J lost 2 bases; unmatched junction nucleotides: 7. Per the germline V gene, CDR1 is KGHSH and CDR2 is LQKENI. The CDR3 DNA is TGTGCCAGCTCACCCGGACAGGCTGGGGGCAATCAGCCCCAGCATTTT. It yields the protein CASSPGQAGGNQPQHF.

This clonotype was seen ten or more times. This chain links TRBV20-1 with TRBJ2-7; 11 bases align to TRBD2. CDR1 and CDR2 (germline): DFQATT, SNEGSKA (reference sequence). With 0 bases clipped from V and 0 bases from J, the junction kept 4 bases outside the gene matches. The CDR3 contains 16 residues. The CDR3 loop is CSARDLLAGASYEQYF. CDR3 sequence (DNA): TGCAGTGCTAGAGATTTACTAGCGGGAGCCTCCTACGAGCAGTACTTC.

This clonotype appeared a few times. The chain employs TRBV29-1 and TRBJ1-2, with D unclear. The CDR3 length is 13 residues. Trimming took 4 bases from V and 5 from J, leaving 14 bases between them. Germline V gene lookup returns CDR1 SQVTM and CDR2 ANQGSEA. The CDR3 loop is CSVARTDAYGYTF. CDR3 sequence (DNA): TGCAGCGTTGCCCGGACCGACGCGTATGGCTACACCTTC.

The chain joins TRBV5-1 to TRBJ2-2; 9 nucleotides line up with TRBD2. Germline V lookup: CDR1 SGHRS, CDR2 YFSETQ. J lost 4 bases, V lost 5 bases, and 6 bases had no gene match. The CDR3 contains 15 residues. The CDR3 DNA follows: TGCGCCAGCAGACAGGGACTAGCCGCCACCGGGGAGCTGTTTTTT. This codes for CASRQGLAATGELFF.

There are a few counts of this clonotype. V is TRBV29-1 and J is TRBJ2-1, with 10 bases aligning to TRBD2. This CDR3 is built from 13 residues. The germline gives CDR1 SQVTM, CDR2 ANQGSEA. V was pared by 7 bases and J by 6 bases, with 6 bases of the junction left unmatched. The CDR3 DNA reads TGCAGCGGACATAGCGGGGGGACCAATGAGCAGTTCTTC. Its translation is CSGHSGGTNEQFF.

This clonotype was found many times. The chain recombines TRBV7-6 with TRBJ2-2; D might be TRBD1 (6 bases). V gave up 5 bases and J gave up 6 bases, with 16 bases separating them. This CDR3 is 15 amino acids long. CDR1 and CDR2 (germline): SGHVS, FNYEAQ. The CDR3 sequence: CASSPRTAGPGELFF. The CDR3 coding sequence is TGTGCCAGCAGCCCTAGGACAGCTGGGCCCGGGGAGCTGTTTTTT.

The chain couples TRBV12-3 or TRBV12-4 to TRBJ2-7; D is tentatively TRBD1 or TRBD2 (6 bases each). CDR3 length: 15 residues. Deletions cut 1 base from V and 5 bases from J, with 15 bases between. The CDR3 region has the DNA TGTGCCAGCAGTTTAGAGAAGGGGGGTAGGCACGAGCAGTACTTC. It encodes CASSLEKGGRHEQYF.

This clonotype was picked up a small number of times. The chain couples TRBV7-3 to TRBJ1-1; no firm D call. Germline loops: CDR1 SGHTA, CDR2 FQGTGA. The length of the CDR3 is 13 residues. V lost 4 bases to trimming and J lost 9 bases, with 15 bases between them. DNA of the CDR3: TGTGCCAGCAGCTCCTCTTCACTCCAAAAAGCTTTCTTT. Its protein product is CASSSSSLQKAFF.

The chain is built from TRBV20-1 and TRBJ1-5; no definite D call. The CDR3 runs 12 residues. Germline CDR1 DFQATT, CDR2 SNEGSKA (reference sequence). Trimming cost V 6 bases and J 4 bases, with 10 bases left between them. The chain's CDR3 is CSAKTGNQPQHF. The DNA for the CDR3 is TGCAGTGCCAAGACGGGTAATCAGCCCCAGCATTTT.

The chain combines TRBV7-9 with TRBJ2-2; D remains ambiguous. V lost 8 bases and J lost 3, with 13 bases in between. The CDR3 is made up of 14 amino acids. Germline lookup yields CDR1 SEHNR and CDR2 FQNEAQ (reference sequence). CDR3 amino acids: CASARTAYTGELFF. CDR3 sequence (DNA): TGTGCCAGCGCTCGGACGGCTTACACCGGGGAGCTGTTTTTT.

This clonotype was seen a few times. In DNA, the CDR3 is TGTGCCAGCAGCGTAGGGGCAGGACACAACACTGAAGCTTTCTTT. Translating gives CASSVGAGHNTEAFF. V gene TRBV9 combines with J gene TRBJ1-1; D might be TRBD1 (5 bases). This CDR3 region has 15 residues. Trimming shortened V by 0 bases and J by 2 bases, and 11 bases separated the two germline ends. Germline CDR1 SGDLS, CDR2 YYNGEE.

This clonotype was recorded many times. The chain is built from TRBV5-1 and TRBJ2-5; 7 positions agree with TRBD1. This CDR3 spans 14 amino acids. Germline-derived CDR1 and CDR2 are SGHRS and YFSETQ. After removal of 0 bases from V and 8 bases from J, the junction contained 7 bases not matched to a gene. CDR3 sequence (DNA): TGCGCCAGCAGCTTGGTGGTCCAAGGGGGCACCCAGTACTTC. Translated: CASSLVVQGGTQYF.